This TCR beta chain was sequenced during a study of T cell responses to AZD1222 COVID-19 vaccine. Study-wide points: The repertoires were collected only after the peak T cell response. Breadth and depth of Spike-specific TCRs rose after two AZD1222 doses. A mostly white British donor set with more females was recruited, and clonal diversity was possibly underestimated. Unmutated regions of variants are reportedly targeted by nearly half of spike-specific TCRs.

This clone came up once. Its antigen is not identified. This CDR3 has 13 residues. V shed 1 base and J shed 4 bases, with 8 bases lying between them. Germline loops: CDR1 SGDLS, CDR2 YYNGEE. Measured with immunoSEQ multiplex PCR; TCRdb has only the in-frame clones, and not every one. This table holds some 110,000 clones, roughly nine tenths found once. This TCR came from an adult in good health. Sequenced material: peripheral blood, taken on day 0 of AZD1222 vaccination. The chain uses TRBV9 and TRBJ2-5, with D unclear. The CDR3 is CASSVSGPETQYF. The CDR3, as DNA: TGTGCCAGCAGCGTATCGGGCCCAGAGACCCAGTACTTC.